The T cell receptor gamma chain described here comes from a study of Vδ1+ human thymocytes. This CDR3 has 13 amino acids. V lost 0 bases and J lost 5; bases outside the gene matches: 4. Looked up from germline, CDR1 is EGSTGY and CDR2 is YDSYTSSV. Sequences come from RNA converted to cDNA by reverse transcription. Multiplex PCR used pooled V-gene forward primers and a constant-region reverse primer to amplify CDR3s. TCRdb reanalyzed the multiplex PCR reads using CATT. The table records under 13,000 gamma-chain clones, more than 35% of them present only once. The study's findings and limits: Unlike peripheral blood Vdelta1+ controls, thymic delta-chain sequences included 15% to 25% Vdelta2 and few Vdelta3. Highly polyclonal TRG and TRD repertoires with Gaussian CDR3 length distributions appeared in thymus. TRD repertoires were essentially private, unlike widely shared TRG clonotypes.

To note about this clone: The antigen is not known. The identical CDR3 is also encoded by other nucleotide sequences in the sample.

Source material: Vdelta1+ gamma-delta thymocytes from the thymus. The subset: FACS-sorted CD3+ TCRalphabeta- TCRVdelta1+ TCRVdelta2- thymocytes. The V and J genes are TRGV4 and TRGJ1 or TRGJ2. The receptor comes from a boy in the first two years of life who had congenital heart surgery. This CDR3 is CATWDGRDYKKLF. The CDR3 coding sequence is TGTGCCACCTGGGATGGGCGCGATTATAAGAAACTCTTT.